This T cell receptor (beta chain) was recorded in a study of T cell changes during pregnancy in multiple sclerosis. The CDR3 has 15 residues. J gave up 6 bases and V 2 bases, and 10 bases lay outside the gene matches. Germline CDR1 reads SGHNT; CDR2 reads YYREEE (reference sequence). Assay used: immunoSEQ multiplex PCR; TCRdb lists only in-frame clones, some missing. Here the sample spans approximately 79,000 clones, about 93% being singletons. The receptor comes from a female donor in good health, enrolled as a control in a pregnancy study. This sequence joins TRBV5-4 and TRBJ1-2, with 7 bases identical to TRBD1. This specimen was peripheral blood, taken in the second trimester of pregnancy. The CDR3 DNA sequence: TGTGCCAGCAGCTTAAGGGTCGGGGACAGAGATGGCTACACCTTC. Its translation: CASSLRVGDRDGYTF.